This is a list of T cell receptor beta chains from one sample in a study of CXCR3-negative and CXCR3-positive naive CD8 T cells. TCRdb reprocessed the 5' RACE reads; each CDR3 protein has one entry and no DNA is given. The sample has 70,000 to 100,000 distinct CDR3 sequences; the top ten hold about 1.1%. Specimen: naive CXCR3- CD8+ T cells from blood. The origin of the receptors is a human donor in good health. Some clones in this sample may be carry-over from other donors' samples. Both conserved end residues are part of each CDR3. Fields, in order: J gene, V gene, CDR3 protein.

TRBJ2-7,TRBV28,CASSLSAPSYEQYF
TRBJ1-1,TRBV28,CASSDRGNTEAFF
TRBJ2-3,TRBV5-1,CASSQLAGDYTDTQYF
TRBJ2-2,TRBV7-2,CASSLTSGSNTGELFF
TRBJ2-1,TRBV20-1,CSASGLAGFNEQFF
TRBJ2-3,TRBV7-6,CASSATSGGLQFSDTQYF
TRBJ2-5,TRBV6-5,CASSTIEGPQETQYF
TRBJ2-1,TRBV20-1,CSAPGGYNEQFF
TRBJ2-3,TRBV20-1,CSARDPDSQTSVTDTQYF
TRBJ2-4,TRBV20-1,CSATGGEAKNIQYF